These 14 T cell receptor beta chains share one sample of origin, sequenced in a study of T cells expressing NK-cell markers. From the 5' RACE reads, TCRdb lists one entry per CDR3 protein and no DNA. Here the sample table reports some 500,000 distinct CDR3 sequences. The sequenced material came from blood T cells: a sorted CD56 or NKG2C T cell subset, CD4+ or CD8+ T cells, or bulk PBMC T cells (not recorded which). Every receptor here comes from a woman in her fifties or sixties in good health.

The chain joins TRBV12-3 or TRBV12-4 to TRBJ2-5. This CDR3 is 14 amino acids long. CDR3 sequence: CASSLYQRKETQYF.

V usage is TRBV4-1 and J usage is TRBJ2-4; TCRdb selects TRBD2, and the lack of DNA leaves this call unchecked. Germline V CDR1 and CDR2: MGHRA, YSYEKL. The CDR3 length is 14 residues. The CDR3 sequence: CASSQMGLVDIQYF.

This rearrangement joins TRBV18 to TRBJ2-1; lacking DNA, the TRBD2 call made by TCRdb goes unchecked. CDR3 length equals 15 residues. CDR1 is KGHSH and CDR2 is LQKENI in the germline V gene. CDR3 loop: CASSPSGLALSEQFF.

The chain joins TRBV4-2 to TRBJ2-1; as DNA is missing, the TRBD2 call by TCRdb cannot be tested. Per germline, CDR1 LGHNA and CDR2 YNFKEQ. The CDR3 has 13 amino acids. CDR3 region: CASSSLTRDEQFF.

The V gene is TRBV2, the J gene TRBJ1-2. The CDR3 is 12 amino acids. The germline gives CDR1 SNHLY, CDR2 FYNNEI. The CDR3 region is CASSAGPLGYTF.

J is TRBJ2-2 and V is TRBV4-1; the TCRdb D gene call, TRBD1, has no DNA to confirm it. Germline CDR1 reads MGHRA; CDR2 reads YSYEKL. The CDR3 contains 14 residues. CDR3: CASRGGGNTGELFF.

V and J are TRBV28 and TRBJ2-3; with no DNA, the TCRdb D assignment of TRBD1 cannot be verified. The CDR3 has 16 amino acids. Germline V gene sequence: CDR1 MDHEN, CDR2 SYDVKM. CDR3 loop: CASSLGGGKHTDTQYF.

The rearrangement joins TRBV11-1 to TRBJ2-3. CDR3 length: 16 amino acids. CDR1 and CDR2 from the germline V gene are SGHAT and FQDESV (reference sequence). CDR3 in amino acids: CASSLGLERPAHTQYF.

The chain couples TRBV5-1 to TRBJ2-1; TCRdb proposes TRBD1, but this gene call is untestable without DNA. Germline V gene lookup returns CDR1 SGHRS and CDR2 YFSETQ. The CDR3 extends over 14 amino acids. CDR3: CASTRQGTYNEQFF. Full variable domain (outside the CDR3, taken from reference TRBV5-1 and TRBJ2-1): KAGVTQTPRYLIKTRGQQVTLSCSPISGHRSVSWYQQTPGQGLQFLFEYFSETQRNKGNFPGRFSGRQFSNSRSEMNVSTLELGDSALYLCASTRQGTYNEQFFGPGTRLTVL.

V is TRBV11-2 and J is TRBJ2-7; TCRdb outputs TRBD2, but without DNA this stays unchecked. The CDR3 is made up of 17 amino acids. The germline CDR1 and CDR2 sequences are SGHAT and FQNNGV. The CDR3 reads CASSLTPSGSSSYEQYF.

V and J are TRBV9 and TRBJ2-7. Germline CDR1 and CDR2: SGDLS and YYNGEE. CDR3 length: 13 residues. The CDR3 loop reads CASSVEGWTEQYF.

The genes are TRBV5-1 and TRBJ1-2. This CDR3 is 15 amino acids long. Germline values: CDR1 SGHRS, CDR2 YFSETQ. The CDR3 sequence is CASRLVGLTGNGYTF.

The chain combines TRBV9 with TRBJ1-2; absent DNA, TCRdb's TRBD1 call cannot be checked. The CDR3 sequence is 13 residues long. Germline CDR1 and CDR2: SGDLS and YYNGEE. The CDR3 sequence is CASSGTGMHGYTF.

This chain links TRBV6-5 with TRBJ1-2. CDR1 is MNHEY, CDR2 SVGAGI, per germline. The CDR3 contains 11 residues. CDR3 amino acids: CASGSRYGYTF.